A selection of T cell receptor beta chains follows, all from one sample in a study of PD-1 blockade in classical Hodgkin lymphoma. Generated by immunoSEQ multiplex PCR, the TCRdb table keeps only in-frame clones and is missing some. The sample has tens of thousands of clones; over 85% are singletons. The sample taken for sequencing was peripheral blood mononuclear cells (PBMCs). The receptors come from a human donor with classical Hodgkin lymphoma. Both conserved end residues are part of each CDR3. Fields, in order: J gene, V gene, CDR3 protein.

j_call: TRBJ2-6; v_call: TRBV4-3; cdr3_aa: CASSQDRDSGANVLTF
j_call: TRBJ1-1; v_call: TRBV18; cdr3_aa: CASSPIPTGQGRGTEAFF
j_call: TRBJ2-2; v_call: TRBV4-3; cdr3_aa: CASSQGTSGNTGELFF
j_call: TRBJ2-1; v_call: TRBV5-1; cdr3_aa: CASSLGQTGGSYNEQFF
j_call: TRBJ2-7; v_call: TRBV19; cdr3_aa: CASTEGWGNEQYF
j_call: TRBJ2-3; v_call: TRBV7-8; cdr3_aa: CASSLGLARAGREDTQYF
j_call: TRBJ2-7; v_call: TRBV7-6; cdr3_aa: CASSPWGGKDYEQYF
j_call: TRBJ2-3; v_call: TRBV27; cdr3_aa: CASTLIGGLADTQYF
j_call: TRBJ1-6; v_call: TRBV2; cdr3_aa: CASSTRQGNNSPLHF
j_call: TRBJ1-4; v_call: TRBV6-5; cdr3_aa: CASSYTGSAEKLFF
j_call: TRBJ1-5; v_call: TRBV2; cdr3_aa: CASSEGFYQPQHF
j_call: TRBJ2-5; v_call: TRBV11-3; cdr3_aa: CASSLGGLSGKIGQETQYF
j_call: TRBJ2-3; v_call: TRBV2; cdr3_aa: CASSGLAGPSTDTQYF
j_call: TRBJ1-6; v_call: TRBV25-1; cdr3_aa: CASSEEAGYNSPLHF
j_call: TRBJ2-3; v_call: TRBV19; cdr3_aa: CASSHRGVIGGPTDTQYF